These 23 T cell receptor beta chains originate from one sample sequenced in a study of spatial heterogeneity in lung cancer. MiXCR was run by TCRdb on the 5' RACE reads, yielding one entry per CDR3 protein. The data hold a few thousand distinct CDR3 sequences, with around 3.3% observed a single time. Time point specified: sample taken at primary tumor resection. Here the sequenced sample was lung tissue, taken at surgery. These receptors all stem from a human donor with early-stage non-small cell lung cancer.

In this sample, this clonotype turned up many times. This beta chain appears as a stray read in a library generated for alpha chains; its size is not informative. The V gene is TRBV4-2, the J gene TRBJ2-1; 8 nucleotides align to TRBD2. J gave up 6 bases and V 4 bases, and 8 bases lay outside the gene matches. The CDR3 is made up of 15 amino acids. CDR1 and CDR2 (germline): LGHNA, YNFKEQ. CDR3 protein: CASSLTGGALNEQFF. The CDR3 nucleotides read TGTGCCAGCAGCCTAACCGGGGGGGCCCTCAATGAGCAGTTCTTC.

This clonotype is termed large (0.1 to 1%). With the library built for alpha chains, this beta chain is off target and its frequency is not meaningful. The chain carries TRBV29-1 and TRBJ1-1, with D perhaps TRBD1 (5 bases). The V gene's germline CDR1 is SQVTM and CDR2 ANQGSEA. The CDR3 extends over 13 amino acids. The V end was cut by 8 bases, the J end by 0 bases, with 13 bases between. CDR3 nucleotides: TGCAGCCCCCGACAGATCCTGAACACTGAAGCTTTCTTT. This gives the protein CSPRQILNTEAFF.

Many counts were recorded for this clonotype. The size of this beta chain means little, since it is a stray read in a library made for alpha chains. CDR3 in DNA: TGCAGTGCTAGTTTCTCTAGCGGGGGAGTTACAGATACGCAGTATTTT. Its protein product is CSASFSSGGVTDTQYF. The J gene is TRBJ2-3, the V gene TRBV20-1, with TRBD2 matching over 10 bases. This CDR3 comprises 16 residues. Trimming took 3 bases from V and 3 from J; bases not matched to a gene: 9. CDR1 DFQATT and CDR2 SNEGSKA come from the germline V gene (reference sequence).

Worth noting for this clonotype: Because this beta chain is a stray read in a library intended to capture alpha chains, its abundance should not be given much weight. This chain connects TRBV12-3 or TRBV12-4 to TRBJ1-6; D unclear. The V end lost 3 bases, the J end lost 6 bases, and 12 bases lay between the germline ends. This CDR3 is built from 15 residues. DNA for the CDR3: TGTGCCAGCAGTTTCCAGGCACCGCGTAATTCACCCCTCCACTTT. Protein: CASSFQAPRNSPLHF.

This clonotype rates as medium-sized. The size of this beta chain means little, since it is a stray read in a library made for alpha chains. CDR3 nucleotides: TGTGCCAGCGTGGGGACGGCGAACACCGGGGAGCTGTTTTTT. It specifies CASVGTANTGELFF. The V call is TRBV7-9, the J call TRBJ2-2; the D gene could be TRBD1 or TRBD2 (5 bases each). Germline V gene sequence: CDR1 SEHNR, CDR2 FQNEAQ (reference sequence). The CDR3 sequence is 14 residues long. Trimming took 8 bases from V and 0 from J, leaving 10 bases between them.

This clonotype is labeled as large (0.1 to 1%). Since the library was made to target alpha chains, this beta chain is a stray read and its abundance is not meaningful. The V and J genes are TRBV12-3 or TRBV12-4 and TRBJ2-1, with TRBD1 matching 7 bases. The V segment lost 6 bases and the J segment 4 bases; nucleotides outside the gene matches: 6. This CDR3 is 14 amino acids long. The chain's CDR3 is CASSPGTVYNEQFF. The CDR3 coding sequence is TGTGCCAGCAGCCCAGGGACAGTTTACAATGAGCAGTTCTTC.

This clonotype was seen ten or more times. Little can be read into the size of this beta chain, an off-target read in a library designed for alpha chains. CDR3 DNA sequence: TGTGCCAGCAGCTTAGGAACTAACAATGAGCAGTTCTTC. Protein product: CASSLGTNNEQFF. The gene calls are TRBV7-2 and TRBJ2-1; D gene ambiguous. There are 13 residues in the CDR3. Trimming left V 1 base short and J 5 bases short, with 6 bases between. Per the germline V gene, CDR1 is SGHTA and CDR2 is FQGNSA.

This clonotype has at least ten counts. This beta chain is a stray sequence in a library constructed for alpha chains; its clone size is not meaningful. CDR3 amino acids: CASSQDQGPYNEQFF. CDR3 DNA: TGTGCCAGCAGCCAAGATCAGGGACCCTACAATGAGCAGTTCTTC. The V call is TRBV3-1, the J call TRBJ2-1; D tentatively fits TRBD1 or TRBD2 (5 bases each). V was pared by 0 bases and J by 2 bases, with 8 bases between. The CDR3 is 15 residues long. Germline CDR1 LGHDT, CDR2 YNNKEL (reference sequence).

In its sample, this clonotype ranks as medium-sized. As an off-target read in a library built for alpha chains, this beta chain has a frequency of little significance. The rearrangement uses TRBV20-1 and TRBJ2-1, with TRBD2 identical over 9 bases. Germline V gene lookup returns CDR1 DFQATT and CDR2 SNEGSKA (reference sequence). The CDR3 runs to 13 residues. J lost 9 bases, V lost 5 bases, and 8 bases had no gene match. As DNA, the CDR3 is TGCAGTGCTGCAGCGGGGGGCACCCCTGAGCAGTTCTTC. As protein: CSAAAGGTPEQFF.

This clonotype counts as medium-sized. This beta chain is a stray sequence in a library constructed for alpha chains; its clone size is not meaningful. DNA of the CDR3: TGCAGTGCTAGACCATCGAGCGGGCAAGAGACCCAGTACTTC. Amino acid sequence: CSARPSSGQETQYF. The V call is TRBV20-1, the J call TRBJ2-5, with D perhaps matching TRBD2 (6 bases). Germline V CDR1 and CDR2: DFQATT, SNEGSKA (reference sequence). Trimming stripped 2 bases from V and 2 bases from J, with 12 bases between. The CDR3 contains 14 residues.

Ten or more counts support this clonotype. This beta chain was picked up by a library intended for alpha chains and is off target, so its count carries little meaning. The chain recombines TRBV7-8 with TRBJ1-4, with 7 bases fitting TRBD1. Germline-derived CDR1 and CDR2 are SGHVS and FQNEAQ. The V segment lost 2 bases and the J segment 7 bases; nucleotides outside the gene matches: 4. The CDR3 totals 14 residues. The CDR3 DNA is TGTGCCAGCAGCTTAAACAGGGGAACTGAAAAACTGTTTTTT. The encoded protein is CASSLNRGTEKLFF.

By share, this clonotype ranks as large (0.1 to 1%). The library was prepared for alpha chains; this beta chain is a stray read, so its frequency means little. The V gene is TRBV20-1, the J gene TRBJ2-1; 10 bases fit TRBD1. Germline-derived CDR1 and CDR2 are DFQATT and SNEGSKA (reference sequence). The CDR3 has 12 amino acids. Written as DNA, the CDR3 is TGCAGCTGGGACAGGGGTTACAATGAGCAGTTCTTC. It codes for CSWDRGYNEQFF.

This clonotype rates as medium-sized. Because this beta chain is a stray read in a library intended to capture alpha chains, its abundance should not be given much weight. The chain uses TRBV27 and TRBJ2-2, with 8 bases identical to TRBD1. The trim removed 4 bases at V and 4 bases at J, leaving 5 bases unmatched. Germline CDR1 MNHEY, CDR2 SMNVEV (reference sequence). There are 15 residues in the CDR3. The CDR3 reads CASSSGQAGTGELFF. The CDR3 bases are TGTGCCAGCAGTTCGGGACAGGCGGGCACCGGGGAGCTGTTTTTT.

This clonotype was seen more than once but under ten times. This beta chain appears as a stray read in a library generated for alpha chains; its size is not informative. This chain connects TRBV9 to TRBJ1-4; a weak D match, TRBD1 (5 bases). The germline gives CDR1 SGDLS, CDR2 YYNGEE. The CDR3 is 14 residues long. The ends were cut back, 4 bases at V and 8 bases at J, with 15 bases in the middle. The DNA of the CDR3 is TGTGCCAGCAGCAACGGCGGTCGGGGGGAAAAACTGTTTTTT. Its protein product is CASSNGGRGEKLFF.

This clonotype was found a few times. Found in a library prepared for alpha chains, this beta chain is an off-target read, and its abundance has little meaning. The chain combines TRBV20-1 with TRBJ2-5; the D is unclear. CDR3 length: 12 residues. V dropped 5 bases and J dropped 9 bases, with 16 bases sitting between them. In germline, CDR1 is DFQATT, CDR2 SNEGSKA (reference sequence). The CDR3 here is CSAGPAPEAQYF. CDR3 nucleotides: TGCAGTGCTGGCCCGGCACCCGAGGCCCAGTACTTC.

This clonotype rates as medium-sized (0.01 to 0.1%). This beta chain appears as a stray read in a library generated for alpha chains; its size is not informative. V gene TRBV6-5 combines with J gene TRBJ2-1; D is possibly TRBD2 (7 bases). Deletions cut 2 bases from V and 6 bases from J, with 17 bases between. Per the germline V gene, CDR1 is MNHEY and CDR2 is SVGAGI. The length of the CDR3 is 16 residues. CDR3 sequence: CASSYGGGALRNEQFF. The CDR3, as DNA: TGTGCCAGCAGTTACGGTGGGGGGGCTCTCCGCAATGAGCAGTTCTTC.

In regard to this clonotype: This beta chain slipped into a library made for alpha chains as a stray read, so its size is not meaningful. The V and J genes are TRBV6-5 and TRBJ2-1, with TRBD1 identical over 9 bases. This CDR3 spans 16 amino acids. The trim removed 3 bases at V and 5 bases at J, leaving 8 bases unmatched. Germline V gene lookup returns CDR1 MNHEY and CDR2 SVGAGI. DNA of the CDR3: TGTGCCAGCAGTTATTGGCGGGACAGGGTAAACAATGAGCAGTTCTTC. It specifies CASSYWRDRVNNEQFF.

This clonotype is labeled medium-sized (0.01 to 0.1%). The size of this beta chain means little, since it is a stray read in a library made for alpha chains. The chain joins TRBV9 to TRBJ2-2; 8 nucleotides match TRBD2. The J segment lost 6 bases and the V segment lost 3 bases, leaving 10 bases of the junction unmatched. Germline CDR1 SGDLS, CDR2 YYNGEE. This CDR3 is built from 16 residues. The CDR3 nucleotides are TGTGCCAGCAGCGCCCCCGGGGGGGGCAATGCCGGGGAGCTGTTTTTT. It encodes CASSAPGGGNAGELFF.

This clonotype was observed at least ten times. In a library made to pick up alpha chains, this beta chain is a stray read with a size that means little. J is TRBJ2-5 and V is TRBV5-4; D is unclear. Germline lookup yields CDR1 SGHNT and CDR2 YYREEE (reference sequence). This CDR3 has 12 amino acids. Between the trimmed V and J ends, which lost 4 bases and 0 bases, there was a span of 4 bases. The CDR3 DNA follows: TGTGCCAGCAGCCCTAACCAAGAGACCCAGTACTTC. Translated, it gives CASSPNQETQYF.

This clonotype was counted at least ten times. This beta chain is an unintended read in a library built for alpha chains; its size means little. The chain has TRBV5-5 and TRBJ2-7, with 7 bases fitting TRBD1. The CDR3 is 13 amino acids. J lost 6 bases, V lost 0 bases, and 3 bases had no gene match. Germline CDR1 is SGHKS and CDR2 is YYEKEE (reference sequence). This chain's CDR3 is CASSLATGSEQYF. In DNA, the CDR3 is TGTGCCAGCAGCTTGGCGACAGGGTCCGAGCAGTACTTC.

This clonotype is judged medium-sized (0.01 to 0.1%). Found in a library prepared for alpha chains, this beta chain is an off-target read, and its abundance has little meaning. The CDR3 nucleotides are TGTGCCAGCAGCCAAGATCTCACCGCCCAAGAGACCCAGTACTTC. This encodes CASSQDLTAQETQYF. The V call is TRBV3-1, the J call TRBJ2-5; D remains unclear. CDR1 and CDR2 (germline): LGHDT, YNNKEL (reference sequence). The CDR3 contains 15 residues. The V and J ends lost 0 bases and 1 base respectively, with 9 bases between them.

This clonotype rates as medium-sized. With the library built for alpha chains, this beta chain is off target and its frequency is not meaningful. The chain combines TRBV9 with TRBJ1-1, with 10 bases lining up with TRBD1. Germline values: CDR1 SGDLS, CDR2 YYNGEE. The CDR3 sequence is 16 residues long. Germline trimming cut 0 bases from V and 1 base from J; bases unmatched to any gene: 3. The CDR3 protein is CASSVAGTGANTEAFF. The CDR3 DNA sequence: TGTGCCAGCAGCGTAGCAGGGACAGGGGCGAACACTGAAGCTTTCTTT. Complete variable domain (other parts from reference TRBV9 and TRBJ1-1): DSGVTQTPKHLITATGQRVTLRCSPRSGDLSVYWYQQSLDQGLQFLIQYYNGEERAKGNILERFSAQQFPDLHSELNLSSLELGDSALYFCASSVAGTGANTEAFFGQGTRLTVV.

At least ten counts were recorded for this clonotype. This beta chain lies outside the target of a library built for alpha chains; its clone size means little. The J gene is TRBJ2-7, the V gene TRBV20-1, with D perhaps TRBD1 or TRBD2 (5 bases each). Germline V gene data show CDR1 as DFQATT and CDR2 as SNEGSKA (reference sequence). The CDR3 totals 15 residues. V was shortened by 3 bases and J by 0 bases, with 15 bases between the two germline ends. The CDR3 here is CSASEGQEGSYEQYF. CDR3 nucleotides: TGCAGTGCTAGTGAAGGACAAGAGGGCTCCTACGAGCAGTACTTC.